Sequencing of this T cell receptor beta chain was carried out in a study of T cell changes during pregnancy in multiple sclerosis. Data came from immunoSEQ multiplex PCR; TCRdb stores just in-frame clones and leaves some out. The top ten clones hold approximately 0.91% of a sample with more than 45,000 clones, 85% to 95% of them seen once. The V segment lost 2 bases and the J segment 6 bases; nucleotides outside the gene matches: 4. Germline V gene lookup returns CDR1 MNHNY and CDR2 SVGAGI (reference sequence). The CDR3 contains 15 residues. The V and J genes are TRBV6-6 and TRBJ2-3, with 11 bases that match TRBD1. The receptor comes from a female donor in good health, enrolled as a control in a pregnancy study. Specimen: CD4+ T cells from peripheral blood mononuclear cells, collected in the second trimester of pregnancy. The CDR3 loop is CASSYTDRGPDTQYF. CDR3 in DNA: TGTGCCAGCAGTTACACGGACAGGGGGCCGGATACGCAGTATTTT.